A single sample gave rise to the 22 T cell receptor beta chains below, sequenced in a study of blood T cell repertoires in COVID-19. Measured with immunoSEQ multiplex PCR; TCRdb has only the in-frame clones, and not every one. The sample yields roughly 260,000 clones, approximately 86% seen once. The specimen sequenced was PBMCs or T cells enriched from blood (not recorded which). The source is a woman between 18 and 29 years old who had recovered from COVID-19.

The chain recombines TRBV7-9 with TRBJ1-1, with D tentatively TRBD1 (5 bases). The CDR3 loop spans 17 amino acids. Deletions cut 5 bases from V and 5 bases from J, with 24 bases between. From germline, CDR1 is SEHNR and CDR2 FQNEAQ (reference sequence). The CDR3 DNA reads TGTGCCAGCAGCCCCCGTTACCGTCAGGGTTTAGGGACTGAAGCTTTCTTT. This encodes CASSPRYRQGLGTEAFF.

The rearrangement links TRBV10-3 to TRBJ2-2, with D possibly being TRBD1 (5 bases). This CDR3 region has 15 residues. Germline-derived CDR1 and CDR2 are ENHRY and SYGVKD. The V gene lost 6 bases and the J gene lost 5 bases, with 16 bases spanning the gap. CDR3 DNA: TGTGCCATCAGCGGAGCAGGGTTGCGGACCGGGGAGCTGTTTTTT. Translation gives CAISGAGLRTGELFF.

This clone has a count of ten or more. V is TRBV2 and J is TRBJ1-2; D remains ambiguous. V lost 2 bases, J lost 14 bases, and 12 bases lay in between. CDR3 size: 11 residues. Germline V gene lookup returns CDR1 SNHLY and CDR2 FYNNEI. The CDR3 DNA sequence: TGTGCCAGCAGTGAAAATGTTAAGCTGACCTTC. It codes for CASSENVKLTF.

With regard to this clone: Other DNA variants within this sample encode the same CDR3. The chain is built from TRBV18 and TRBJ1-1; D is perhaps TRBD1 (5 bases). Germline assignment: CDR1 KGHSH and CDR2 LQKENI. V lost 3 bases to trimming and J lost 0 bases, with 8 bases between them. CDR3 length: 14 residues. CDR3 nucleotide sequence: TGTGCCAGCTCACCCCAGGGTATGAACACTGAAGCTTTCTTT. Its protein is CASSPQGMNTEAFF.

V usage is TRBV5-1 and J usage is TRBJ2-1; maybe TRBD2 (5 bases). This CDR3 region has 14 residues. The V gene's germline CDR1 is SGHRS and CDR2 YFSETQ. V lost 3 bases, J lost 6 bases, and 13 bases lay in between. CDR3 sequence: CASSSRLSTNEQFF. The CDR3 nucleotides read TGCGCCAGCAGCTCACGACTAAGCACCAATGAGCAGTTCTTC.

The chain has TRBV27 and TRBJ2-3; D gene unclear. V was pared by 3 bases and J by 0 bases, with 4 bases between. Germline-derived CDR1 and CDR2 are MNHEY and SMNVEV (reference sequence). CDR3 length: 13 residues. Written as DNA, the CDR3 is TGTGCCAGCAGTTTCCTTAGCACAGATACGCAGTATTTT. This codes for CASSFLSTDTQYF.

CDR3 DNA: TGCAGCGTTGTCACAGGGTACTACGAGCAGTACTTC. Translation: CSVVTGYYEQYF. The chain is built from TRBV29-1 and TRBJ2-7; D may be TRBD1 (6 bases). This CDR3 comprises 12 residues. V gave up 4 bases and J gave up 3 bases, with 10 bases separating them. Looked up from germline, CDR1 is SQVTM and CDR2 is ANQGSEA.

The CDR3 coding sequence is TGTGCCAGCAATGTGGACAGGGGTTCTGGCTACACCTTC. This gives the protein CASNVDRGSGYTF. The chain links TRBV6-6 to TRBJ1-2; the match to TRBD1 covers 9 bases. The CDR3 is made up of 13 amino acids. The J segment lost 7 bases and the V segment lost 7 bases, leaving 7 bases of the junction unmatched. Germline assignment: CDR1 MNHNY and CDR2 SVGAGI (reference sequence).

CDR3 sequence reads: CASSESTHRHWGYSNQPQHF. CDR3 bases: TGCGCCAGCAGTGAGTCGACTCACAGACACTGGGGCTATAGCAATCAGCCCCAGCATTTT. This chain connects TRBV10-1 to TRBJ1-5; D possibly corresponds to TRBD1 (5 bases). Germline values: CDR1 WNHNN, CDR2 SYGVQD (reference sequence). CDR3 length equals 20 residues. V lost 0 bases to trimming and J lost 0 bases, with 21 bases between them.

The chain has TRBV4-3 and TRBJ1-2; no definite D call. Per the germline V gene, CDR1 is LGHNA and CDR2 is YSLEER. V dropped 1 base and J dropped 3 bases, with 12 bases sitting between them. CDR3 length: 15 residues. The CDR3 nucleotides read TGCGCCAGCAGCCAAGGACCAACAGTTGACTATGGCTACACCTTC. This codes for CASSQGPTVDYGYTF.

The chain combines TRBV28 with TRBJ2-2, with D uncertain. CDR3 length: 15 residues. CDR1 is MDHEN, CDR2 SYDVKM, per germline. Trimming took off 7 bases at V and 1 base at J, with 13 bases between the two ends. The CDR3 here is CASTRRVGNTGELFF. CDR3 DNA sequence: TGTGCCAGCACCCGACGGGTGGGGAACACCGGGGAGCTGTTTTTT.

The rearrangement links TRBV29-1 to TRBJ1-1, with TRBD1 as a possible D gene (5 bases). The CDR3 totals 13 residues. Germline V gene sequence: CDR1 SQVTM, CDR2 ANQGSEA. Trimming cost V 2 bases and J 7 bases, with 14 bases left between them. CDR3 sequence reads: CSVERVRGGEAFF. The CDR3 nucleotides read TGCAGCGTTGAACGGGTCCGGGGGGGTGAAGCTTTCTTT.

The J gene is TRBJ2-3, the V gene TRBV18; 11 bases match TRBD2. With V trimmed by 6 bases and J by 6 bases, 23 bases remained unmatched. This CDR3 has 20 residues. Germline V lookup: CDR1 KGHSH, CDR2 LQKENI. The CDR3 is CASSQGATGGLAALADTQYF. As DNA, the CDR3 is TGTGCCAGCTCCCAGGGGGCCACCGGGGGACTAGCGGCCCTCGCTGATACGCAGTATTTT.

V and J are TRBV7-8 and TRBJ1-1, with 9 bases lining up with TRBD1. Germline-derived CDR1 and CDR2 are SGHVS and FQNEAQ. V shed 5 bases and J 5 bases; nucleotides not matched to a gene: 12. The CDR3 spans 16 residues. This CDR3 reads CASSLLSGQGVTEAFF. The CDR3, as DNA: TGTGCCAGCAGCCTCCTCTCGGGACAGGGAGTTACTGAAGCTTTCTTT.

There are many counts of this clone. The chain recombines TRBV9 with TRBJ2-2, with 7 bases matching TRBD2. The V gene's germline CDR1 is SGDLS and CDR2 YYNGEE. Germline trimming cut 0 bases from V and 8 bases from J; bases unmatched to any gene: 4. This CDR3 is built from 14 residues. This CDR3 is CASSVATSEGELFF. CDR3 DNA sequence: TGTGCCAGCAGCGTAGCAACTAGCGAGGGGGAGCTGTTTTTT.

This clone was recorded once. This chain connects TRBV5-1 to TRBJ2-3; no definite D call. Trimming pared 5 bases from V and 8 bases from J, leaving 15 bases between. Germline V gene sequence: CDR1 SGHRS, CDR2 YFSETQ. This CDR3 region has 13 residues. In nucleotides, the CDR3 is TGCGCCAGCAGGTCCGCGGATGTAGGTACGCAGTATTTT. Protein product: CASRSADVGTQYF.

J is TRBJ1-1 and V is TRBV7-9; a possible D gene is TRBD1 (5 bases). This CDR3 has 13 amino acids. Trimming shortened V by 5 bases and J by 8 bases, and 15 bases separated the two germline ends. Germline loops: CDR1 SEHNR, CDR2 FQNEAQ (reference sequence). The CDR3, as DNA: TGTGCCAGCAGCACCCTCCCTGCAGGGGAAGCTTTCTTT. Residues: CASSTLPAGEAFF.

As to this clone: Sequence at one end of the junction differs from germline and may be a read error. The chain recombines TRBV7-2 with TRBJ1-5, with a tentative D call TRBD1 (6 bases). The CDR3 totals 14 residues. Per the germline V gene, CDR1 is SGHTA and CDR2 is FQGNSA. The CDR3 region has the DNA TGTGCCAGCAGTTTAGACAGGCATCATCAGCCCCAGCATTTT. Protein product: CASSLDRHHQPQHF.

This clone has just one count. The chain joins TRBV19 to TRBJ2-5; D is possibly TRBD1 (6 bases). Trimming removed 6 bases from V and 3 bases from J, with 20 bases in between. The germline gives CDR1 LNHDA, CDR2 SQIVND (reference sequence). This CDR3 is built from 16 residues. CDR3 in amino acids: CASRLDRRLSKETQYF. In DNA, the CDR3 is TGTGCCAGTAGGTTAGACAGGCGGTTGAGTAAAGAGACCCAGTACTTC.

This chain links TRBV9 with TRBJ2-2, with D perhaps TRBD2 (5 bases). Germline V gives CDR1 SGDLS, CDR2 YYNGEE. The CDR3 consists of 12 residues. V was trimmed by 4 bases and J by 8 bases, leaving 9 bases between them. CDR3 DNA: TGTGCCAGCAGCCTACGGGGTGGGGAGCTGTTTTTT. This sequence encodes CASSLRGGELFF.

The chain couples TRBV12-5 to TRBJ2-5; tentative D call: TRBD1 (6 bases). Trimming shortened V by 2 bases and J by 5 bases, and 12 bases separated the two germline ends. CDR3 length: 14 residues. CDR1 LGHNT and CDR2 FRNRAP come from the germline V gene. The CDR3 loop is CASGLWGRGETQYF. The CDR3 DNA sequence: TGTGCTAGTGGTTTGTGGGGGCGCGGGGAGACCCAGTACTTC.

The rearrangement uses TRBV19 and TRBJ1-1; D unclear. This CDR3 region has 14 residues. Trimming shortened V by 0 bases and J by 0 bases, and 5 bases separated the two germline ends. Germline CDR1 is LNHDA and CDR2 is SQIVND (reference sequence). The CDR3 DNA reads as TGTGCCAGTAGTATAGACAGATTGAACACTGAAGCTTTCTTT. Amino acid sequence: CASSIDRLNTEAFF.